The 28 T cell receptor beta chains presented below share a single source sample, sequenced in a study of blood T cells in healthy people across ages. A sample-barcoded 5' primer and a J-beta primer mix were used in a second PCR of about 7 to 12 cycles. Each CDR3 protein gets one entry after TCRdb re-called the 5' RACE reads with MiXCR. Of 1.5 million to 2 million distinct CDR3 sequences in the sample, 28% were seen once. Source material: blood. All receptors come from a woman aged 30 to 39 in good health.

The chain couples TRBV20-1 to TRBJ1-2; possible D gene TRBD1, 5 bases. CDR1 is DFQATT and CDR2 is SNEGSKA in the germline V gene (reference sequence). The CDR3 is made up of 13 amino acids. Trimming removed 6 bases at V and 7 bases at J, with 18 bases between. DNA for the CDR3: TGCAGTGCAACGGGACCCCGGGAAATTGGCTACACCTTC. Translated: CSATGPREIGYTF.

This clonotype has more than one count but fewer than ten. The chain links TRBV11-2 to TRBJ1-4; 9 bases are a match to TRBD1. V shed 3 bases and J 6 bases; nucleotides not matched to a gene: 5. The CDR3 has 15 residues. CDR1 SGHAT and CDR2 FQNNGV come from the germline V gene. CDR3 sequence reads: CASSFRDRAYEKLFF. CDR3 nucleotides: TGTGCCAGCAGCTTCCGGGACAGGGCGTATGAAAAACTGTTTTTT.

On this clonotype: At one boundary the junction diverges from the germline segment, which might be a read error. The V and J genes are TRBV20-1 and TRBJ2-1; weak D call: TRBD2 (5 bases). From germline, CDR1 is DFQATT and CDR2 SNEGSKA (reference sequence). The CDR3 consists of 11 residues. CDR3 nucleotides: TGCAGCGCTAGATTGGACTATGAGCAGTTCTTC. It translates to CSARLDYEQFF.

The rearrangement links TRBV7-9 to TRBJ2-1; 10 nucleotides match TRBD2. The germline CDR1 and CDR2 sequences are SEHNR and FQNEAQ (reference sequence). V shed 1 base, J shed 7 bases, and the junction held 4 bases outside the gene matches. This CDR3 is built from 15 residues. The CDR3 DNA reads as TGTGCCAGCAGCTTAGAGGGTAGCGGGAGGAATGAGCAGTTCTTC. Protein product: CASSLEGSGRNEQFF.

The chain combines TRBV6-1 with TRBJ2-5, with a tentative D call TRBD2 (6 bases). Germline CDR1 reads MNHNS; CDR2 reads SASEGT. CDR3 size: 14 residues. The germline V and J ends were trimmed by 5 bases and 5 bases, with 15 bases remaining between them. In DNA form, the CDR3 reads TGTGCCAGCAGTCCCTCGACTAGAGGGGAGACCCAGTACTTC. This gives the protein CASSPSTRGETQYF.

A few counts support this clonotype. The J gene is TRBJ2-7, the V gene TRBV12-3 or TRBV12-4; TRBD2 matches 7 bases. V lost 9 bases, J lost 2 bases, and 7 bases stayed unmatched. This CDR3 is 13 amino acids long. CDR3 sequence (DNA): TGTGCCAGTAGGGCTAGCGGCACCTACGAGCAGTACTTC. This sequence encodes CASRASGTYEQYF.

The rearrangement uses TRBV7-7 and TRBJ1-1, with 7 bases matching TRBD1. The ends lost 5 bases at V and 8 bases at J; junction bases unmatched: 8. There are 13 residues in the CDR3. Germline assignment: CDR1 SSHAT and CDR2 FNYEAQ (reference sequence). The CDR3 loop is CASSLDRASEAFF. The DNA for the CDR3 is TGTGCCAGCAGCCTCGACAGGGCTTCGGAAGCTTTCTTT. Full variable domain (outside the CDR3, taken from reference TRBV7-7 and TRBJ1-1): GAGVSQSPRYKVTKRGQDVTLRCDPISSHATLYWYQQALGQGPEFLTYFNYEAQPDKSGLPSDRFSAERPEGSISTLTIQRTEQRDSAMYRCASSLDRASEAFFGQGTRLTVV.

V is TRBV7-2 and J is TRBJ2-1, with a possible D match to TRBD2 (7 bases). Germline values: CDR1 SGHTA, CDR2 FQGNSA. V was trimmed by 7 bases and J by 8 bases, leaving 18 bases between them. The CDR3 contains 14 residues. CDR3 coding DNA: TGTGCCAGCAAACTGGCGGGGGCCTTCTATGAGCAGTTCTTC. Translated, it gives CASKLAGAFYEQFF.

This clonotype was observed a handful of times. The chain is built from TRBV4-3 and TRBJ2-1; D remains ambiguous. The CDR3 extends over 15 amino acids. The V gene's germline CDR1 is LGHNA and CDR2 YSLEER. Trimming pared 0 bases from V and 10 bases from J, leaving 16 bases between. CDR3 nucleotide sequence: TGCGCCAGCAGCCAAGAATGGTCGGAGTTCGGGGAGCAGTTCTTC. It yields the protein CASSQEWSEFGEQFF.

There are a few counts of this clonotype. The J gene is TRBJ1-2, the V gene TRBV5-1, with TRBD1 matching 9 bases. The germline V gene has CDR1 SGHRS and CDR2 YFSETQ. With 4 bases clipped from V and 4 bases from J, the junction kept 8 bases outside the gene matches. CDR3 length equals 15 residues. In DNA form, the CDR3 reads TGCGCCAGCAGCCAGACAGGGGGTAGTGGCTATGGCTACACCTTC. Its protein is CASSQTGGSGYGYTF.

This clonotype was observed a handful of times. The junction does not match germline at one end; this may be a read error. V and J are TRBV7-2 and TRBJ2-4, with 8 bases aligning to TRBD2. Germline V lookup: CDR1 SGHTA, CDR2 FQGNSA. This CDR3 is built from 16 residues. CDR3 coding DNA: TGCGCCAGCAGCTTAGTGCCAGCGGGAGCCTCTAACATTCAGTACTTC. Residues: CASSLVPAGASNIQYF. The full variable domain, completed using reference TRBV7-2 and TRBJ2-4, is GAGVSQSPSNKVTEKGKDVELRCDPISGHTALYWYRQSLGQGLEFLIYFQGNSAPDKSGLPSDRFSAERTGGSVSTLTIQRTQQEDSAVYLCASSLVPAGASNIQYFGAGTRLSVL.

A remark on this clonotype: At one of its ends the junction is not consistent with the germline gene, which may arise from a read error. The chain recombines TRBV6-2 or TRBV6-3 with TRBJ2-1, with 7 bases aligning to TRBD2. CDR1 and CDR2 from the germline V gene are MNHEY and SVGEGT. The CDR3 has 15 residues. For the CDR3, the DNA is TGTGCCATCAGTTACTCTTCTAGCGGCTACAACGAGCAGTTCTTC. Encoded protein: CAISYSSSGYNEQFF.

This clonotype was seen more than once but under ten times. The chain has TRBV4-1 and TRBJ1-2; weak D call: TRBD1 (5 bases). The CDR3 has 14 residues. Looked up from germline, CDR1 is MGHRA and CDR2 is YSYEKL. V dropped 0 bases and J dropped 5 bases, with 10 bases sitting between them. The CDR3 here is CASSQDWRGYGYTF. The CDR3 coding sequence is TGCGCCAGCAGCCAAGATTGGCGGGGGTATGGCTACACCTTC.

This clonotype was seen ten or more times. The J gene is TRBJ1-1, the V gene TRBV6-6; D gene ambiguous. Germline values: CDR1 MNHNY, CDR2 SVGAGI (reference sequence). The V end was cut by 0 bases, the J end by 6 bases, with 11 bases between. The CDR3 runs 14 residues. DNA of the CDR3: TGTGCCAGCAGTTACTCAGCCCTTGGCGCTGAAGCTTTCTTT. Amino acids: CASSYSALGAEAFF.

The V and J genes are TRBV6-2 or TRBV6-3 and TRBJ1-4, with 7 bases fitting TRBD1. Germline-derived CDR1 and CDR2 are MNHEY and SVGEGT. The CDR3 is 15 residues long. The ends lost 6 bases at V and 7 bases at J; junction bases unmatched: 11. The CDR3 bases are TGTGCCAGCAGCACACCACCTGACAGGGTTGAAAAACTGTTTTTT. It translates to CASSTPPDRVEKLFF.

This clonotype has more than one count but fewer than ten. The chain recombines TRBV3-1 with TRBJ2-4, with a possible D match to TRBD1 (5 bases). The DNA matches TRBJ2-7 better at its end, which makes the J call doubtful. This CDR3 spans 14 amino acids. Germline V gene data show CDR1 as LGHDT and CDR2 as YNNKEL (reference sequence). DNA for the CDR3: TGTGCCAGCAGCCAAGATAGGGGAAAATCCGAGCAGTACTTC. Translated: CASSQDRGKSEQYF.

This clonotype has more than one count but fewer than ten. The V call is TRBV20-1, the J call TRBJ1-1, with D hard to call. Trimming removed 0 bases at V and 6 bases at J, with 17 bases between. The V gene's germline CDR1 is DFQATT and CDR2 SNEGSKA (reference sequence). The CDR3 contains 15 residues. For the CDR3, the DNA is TGCAGTGCTAGAGATCGCCCGGGAAAGGTTCCTGAAGCTTTCTTT. The encoded protein is CSARDRPGKVPEAFF.

Note on this clonotype: A much larger clone is a single base away; this may be a read error. V and J are TRBV15 and TRBJ2-7; the match to TRBD1 covers 9 bases. This CDR3 spans 14 amino acids. The ends lost 3 bases at V and 5 bases at J; junction bases unmatched: 5. Germline assignment: CDR1 LNHNV and CDR2 YYDKDF (reference sequence). The CDR3 bases are TGTGCCACCAGCAGTTCCCGGGACAGGGACGAGCAGTACTTC. It codes for CATSSSRDRDEQYF. Supplemented by reference TRBV15 and TRBJ2-7, the full variable domain reads DAMVIQNPRYQVTQFGKPVTLSCSQTLNHNVMYWYQQKSSQAPKLLFHYYDKDFNNEADTPDNFQSRRPNTSFCFLDIRSPGLGDTAMYLCATSSSRDRDEQYFGPGTRLTVT.

This clonotype appeared a few times. The chain couples TRBV20-1 to TRBJ2-3; TRBD2 agrees at 11 bases. The CDR3 covers 13 residues. CDR1 is DFQATT, CDR2 SNEGSKA, per germline (reference sequence). CDR3 region: CGIAGGGGDTQYF. The CDR3 bases are TGCGGCATAGCGGGAGGGGGGGGAGATACGCAGTATTTT.

This clonotype was picked up a small number of times. The rearrangement joins TRBV25-1 to TRBJ2-3, with 10 bases lining up with TRBD1. The J segment lost 6 bases and the V segment lost 1 base, leaving 4 bases of the junction unmatched. CDR3 length equals 15 residues. CDR1 is MGHDK and CDR2 is SYGVNS in the germline V gene. CDR3 coding DNA: TGTGCCAGCAGTGAATGGGGGACAGGGGACGATACGCAGTATTTT. It yields the protein CASSEWGTGDDTQYF.

As to this clonotype: A read error may be the cause here, since a much bigger clone is one base away. The chain has TRBV7-3 and TRBJ2-1; D unclear. Trimming pared 1 base from V and 13 bases from J, leaving 20 bases between. The CDR3 consists of 15 residues. CDR1 and CDR2 (germline): SGHTA, FQGTGA. The DNA for the CDR3 is TGTGCCAGCAGCTTAATGGAAGGTGGTGGAGAGACCCAGTTCTTC. It is translated as CASSLMEGGGETQFF. Complete variable domain (other parts from reference TRBV7-3 and TRBJ2-1): GAGVSQTPSNKVTEKGKYVELRCDPISGHTALYWYRQSLGQGPEFLIYFQGTGAADDSGLPNDRFFAVRPEGSVSTLKIQRTERGDSAVYLCASSLMEGGGETQFFGPGTRLTVL.

The rearrangement joins TRBV20-1 to TRBJ2-1; TRBD1 agrees at 9 bases. The germline CDR1 and CDR2 sequences are DFQATT and SNEGSKA (reference sequence). V lost 2 bases and J lost 0; bases outside the gene matches: 8. The CDR3 is made up of 17 amino acids. The CDR3 DNA follows: TGCAGTGCTAGATTCCCACAGGGGGCAGGCTCCTACAATGAGCAGTTCTTC. Residues: CSARFPQGAGSYNEQFF.

V gene TRBV5-1 combines with J gene TRBJ2-3, with 8 positions matching TRBD1. V lost 0 bases, J lost 1 base, and 4 bases stayed unmatched. In germline, CDR1 is SGHRS, CDR2 YFSETQ. The CDR3 is 16 residues long. The CDR3 bases are TGCGCCAGCAGCTTGGATTGCAGGGGGCGCACAGATACGCAGTATTTT. Amino acids: CASSLDCRGRTDTQYF.

The V call is TRBV14, the J call TRBJ2-1; D gene unclear. The CDR3 length is 13 residues. Germline-derived CDR1 and CDR2 are SGHDN and FVKESK. The V and J ends lost 5 bases and 13 bases respectively, with 18 bases between them. The CDR3 sequence: CASSVSPGISQFF. In nucleotides, the CDR3 is TGTGCCAGCAGCGTCTCTCCAGGAATAAGCCAGTTCTTC.

This clonotype came up once. A junction boundary mismatches the germline segment, possibly from a read error. V usage is TRBV7-2 and J usage is TRBJ2-6; D unresolved. The CDR3 runs 15 residues. Germline values: CDR1 SGHTA, CDR2 FQGNSA. CDR3 sequence reads: CVSSRDPSGANVLTF. The CDR3 DNA reads TGTGTCAGCAGCCGAGACCCATCTGGGGCCAACGTCCTGACTTTC. The full variable domain, in which reference TRBV7-2 and TRBJ2-6 provide the parts outside the CDR3, is GAGVSQSPSNKVTEKGKDVELRCDPISGHTALYWYRQSLGQGLEFLIYFQGNSAPDKSGLPSDRFSAERTGGSVSTLTIQRTQQEDSAVYLCVSSRDPSGANVLTFGAGSRLTVL.

This clonotype was recorded at least ten times. The rearrangement joins TRBV6-5 to TRBJ1-2, with 7 bases lining up with TRBD1. V shed 6 bases, J shed 8 bases, and the junction held 9 bases outside the gene matches. This CDR3 contains 13 residues. Per the germline V gene, CDR1 is MNHEY and CDR2 is SVGAGI. CDR3 in DNA: TGTGCCAGCAGCCGGACAGGATCTTTCGGCTACACCTTC. It codes for CASSRTGSFGYTF.

This clonotype has more than one count but fewer than ten. The V gene is TRBV11-2, the J gene TRBJ2-5; 15 bases are a match to TRBD2. The CDR3 runs to 17 residues. Trimming removed 0 bases from V and 6 bases from J; junction bases left unmatched: 5. Germline CDR1 reads SGHAT; CDR2 reads FQNNGV. CDR3 loop: CASSLDRGTSGRKTQYF. CDR3 in DNA: TGTGCCAGCAGCTTAGACCGCGGGACTAGCGGGAGGAAGACCCAGTACTTC.

This chain links TRBV12-3 or TRBV12-4 with TRBJ1-2; the match to TRBD1 covers 12 bases. V lost 4 bases to trimming and J lost 7 bases; unmatched junction nucleotides: 10. The CDR3 is 16 residues long. The CDR3 loop is CASSSGGTGGDPGYTF. CDR3 DNA sequence: TGTGCCAGCAGTTCCGGGGGGACAGGGGGCGACCCTGGCTACACCTTC.